Shown below are 16 T cell receptor beta chains from a single sample sequenced in a study of T-cell memory formation after mild COVID-19. TCRdb analysed the 5' RACE reads with MiXCR anew, one entry per CDR3 protein. The sample lists more than 300,000 distinct CDR3 sequences; around 13% were seen once. Input material: PBMCs or a T cell subset sorted from them (not recorded which). The origin of the receptors is a man aged 18 to 30 who had mild COVID-19 (a few samples of this study predate the infection). Cell type and time point are not known.

The rearrangement links TRBV12-3 or TRBV12-4 to TRBJ1-3; D ambiguous. Trimming stripped 7 bases from V and 0 bases from J, with 7 bases between. This CDR3 region has 13 residues. The CDR3 DNA follows: TGTGCCAGCAAGGTTGGCTCTGGAAACACCATATATTTT. Translating it yields CASKVGSGNTIYF.

V gene TRBV6-1 combines with J gene TRBJ1-2; the D is unclear. The CDR3 extends over 14 amino acids. Trimming removed 3 bases at V and 5 bases at J, with 13 bases between. Per the germline V gene, CDR1 is MNHNS and CDR2 is SASEGT. DNA for the CDR3: TGTGCCAGCAGTGAGGTCGGAACATCTTATGGCTACACCTTC. Translated: CASSEVGTSYGYTF.

The rearrangement uses TRBV28 and TRBJ2-6, with D tentatively TRBD1 or TRBD2 (5 bases each). The germline CDR1 and CDR2 sequences are MDHEN and SYDVKM. Trimming removed 6 bases from V and 0 bases from J, with 12 bases in between. This CDR3 is built from 16 residues. CDR3 region: CASRGTTVSGANVLTF. The CDR3 DNA is TGTGCCAGCAGGGGGACGACAGTCTCTGGGGCCAACGTCCTGACTTTC.

In this sample, this clonotype turned up a few times. The genes are TRBV20-1 and TRBJ2-2; 8 bases fit TRBD2. The germline CDR1 and CDR2 sequences are DFQATT and SNEGSKA (reference sequence). V dropped 0 bases and J dropped 4; count of bases not matched to a gene: 4. This CDR3 comprises 15 residues. The CDR3 here is CSAREGGGPTGELFF. CDR3 in DNA: TGCAGTGCTAGAGAGGGCGGGGGGCCCACCGGGGAGCTGTTTTTT.

This clonotype appeared many times. Written as DNA, the CDR3 is TGCGCCAGCAGCTTCCCTTTCGATCGGGACAATGAGCAGTTCTTC. Its protein is CASSFPFDRDNEQFF. This chain links TRBV5-1 with TRBJ2-1, with D uncertain. Germline CDR1 is SGHRS and CDR2 is YFSETQ. The germline V and J ends were trimmed by 2 bases and 5 bases, with 14 bases remaining between them. This CDR3 is 15 amino acids long.

This clonotype was seen at least ten times. This sequence joins TRBV4-2 and TRBJ1-2; no reliable D call. CDR3 size: 11 residues. Trimming removed 0 bases at V and 8 bases at J, with 4 bases between. Germline loops: CDR1 LGHNA, CDR2 YNFKEQ. CDR3 sequence: CASSQEAGYTF. The CDR3 bases are TGTGCCAGCAGCCAAGAAGCAGGCTACACCTTC.

The chain is built from TRBV7-9 and TRBJ1-5; maybe TRBD1 (6 bases). Germline CDR1 reads SEHNR; CDR2 reads FQNEAQ (reference sequence). The CDR3 is made up of 14 amino acids. Trimming left V 3 bases short and J 7 bases short, with 13 bases between. The CDR3 DNA reads TGTGCCAGCAGCTTCGGAGGGGGAGACCAGCCCCAGCATTTT. This codes for CASSFGGGDQPQHF.

This clonotype has just a few counts. The chain links TRBV18 to TRBJ1-2, with TRBD1 matching over 9 bases. The CDR3 spans 15 residues. Germline loops: CDR1 KGHSH, CDR2 LQKENI. V was clipped by 3 bases and J by 3 bases; unmatched bases: 5. In DNA form, the CDR3 reads TGTGCCAGCTCACCGGGACAGGGAGTACACTATGGCTACACCTTC. Translation gives CASSPGQGVHYGYTF.

This CDR3 reads CASQFQGGTEAFF. The CDR3 nucleotides are TGCGCCAGCCAGTTCCAGGGGGGGACTGAAGCTTTCTTT. The chain links TRBV10-2 to TRBJ1-1; 7 bases agree with TRBD1. The CDR3 is 13 residues long. Unmatched junction bases numbered 8, after V lost 8 bases and J lost 5 bases. CDR1 is WSHSY, CDR2 SAAADI, per germline.

In this sample, this clonotype turned up a few times. This chain connects TRBV7-2 to TRBJ2-7; D unclear. V lost 1 base, J lost 0 bases, and 7 bases lay in between. Germline CDR1 reads SGHTA; CDR2 reads FQGNSA. CDR3 size: 14 residues. The CDR3 sequence is CASSLEVSSYEQYF. As DNA, the CDR3 is TGTGCCAGCAGCTTAGAGGTTAGCTCCTACGAGCAGTACTTC.

This clonotype was seen ten or more times. Mismatch with germline at one junction end may stem from a read error. The genes are TRBV5-1 and TRBJ2-5; 8 nucleotides match TRBD1. The CDR3 length is 14 residues. Germline V gene sequence: CDR1 SGHRS, CDR2 YFSETQ. Written as DNA, the CDR3 is TGTGCCAGCAGTGCCGACAGGGGTCGGGAGACCCAGTACTTC. This encodes CASSADRGRETQYF. Complete variable domain (other parts from reference TRBV5-1 and TRBJ2-5): KAGVTQTPRYLIKTRGQQVTLSCSPISGHRSVSWYQQTPGQGLQFLFEYFSETQRNKGNFPGRFSGRQFSNSRSEMNVSTLELGDSALYLCASSADRGRETQYFGPGTRLLVL.

Many counts were recorded for this clonotype. CDR3 residues: CASSLQRLQPQHF. The CDR3 DNA reads as TGTGCCAGCAGCCTTCAGAGACTCCAGCCCCAGCATTTT. The chain has TRBV12-3 or TRBV12-4 and TRBJ1-5, with D unclear. V was cut by 6 bases and J by 7 bases, with 13 bases left in between. The CDR3 extends over 13 amino acids.

This chain links TRBV5-1 with TRBJ2-1; D gene unclear. The CDR3 is made up of 14 amino acids. The V gene lost 0 bases and the J gene lost 5 bases, with 9 bases spanning the gap. The germline CDR1 and CDR2 sequences are SGHRS and YFSETQ. The DNA of the CDR3 is TGCGCCAGCAGCTTGGCAACAGATGACAATGAGCAGTTCTTC. It translates to CASSLATDDNEQFF. Looking up the rest from reference TRBV5-1 and TRBJ2-1 gives the full variable domain: KAGVTQTPRYLIKTRGQQVTLSCSPISGHRSVSWYQQTPGQGLQFLFEYFSETQRNKGNFPGRFSGRQFSNSRSEMNVSTLELGDSALYLCASSLATDDNEQFFGPGTRLTVL.

The rearrangement links TRBV4-1 to TRBJ2-5; 8 bases agree with TRBD2. V gave up 3 bases and J gave up 1 base; unmatched junction bases: 7. The germline gives CDR1 MGHRA, CDR2 YSYEKL. The CDR3 is made up of 16 amino acids. The CDR3 DNA reads as TGCGCCAGCAGCCAGGGGGTCAGCGGGGGCCAAGAGACCCAGTACTTC. Its translation is CASSQGVSGGQETQYF.

In its sample, this clonotype was seen a few times. V usage is TRBV14 and J usage is TRBJ2-5; D is possibly TRBD1 (5 bases). V lost 3 bases and J lost 7, with 12 bases in between. CDR1 SGHDN and CDR2 FVKESK come from the germline V gene. The CDR3 contains 13 residues. The CDR3 reads CASSQSGSGTQYF. The CDR3 coding sequence is TGTGCCAGCAGCCAGTCAGGGTCGGGGACCCAGTACTTC.

A word on this clonotype: A much larger clone lies one base from this, so it may be a read error. The genes are TRBV27 and TRBJ2-7, with a weak D call TRBD2 (6 bases). Trimming took 0 bases from V and 6 from J, leaving 18 bases between them. This CDR3 has 16 residues. Germline V CDR1 and CDR2: MNHEY, SMNVEV (reference sequence). The CDR3 spells CASSLSGGVQRAEQYV. The CDR3 nucleotides are TGTGCCAGCAGTTTATCTGGCGGGGTCCAGAGGGCCGAGCAGTACGTC.